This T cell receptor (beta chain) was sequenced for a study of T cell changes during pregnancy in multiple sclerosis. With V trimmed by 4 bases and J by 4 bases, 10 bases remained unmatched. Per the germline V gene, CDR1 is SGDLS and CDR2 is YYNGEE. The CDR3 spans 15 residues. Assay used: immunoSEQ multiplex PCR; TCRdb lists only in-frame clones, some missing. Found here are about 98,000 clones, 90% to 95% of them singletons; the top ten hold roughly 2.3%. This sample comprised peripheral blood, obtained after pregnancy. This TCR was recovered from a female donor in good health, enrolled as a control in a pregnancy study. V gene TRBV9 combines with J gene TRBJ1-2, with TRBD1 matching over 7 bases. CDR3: CASSHGQAPTYGYTF. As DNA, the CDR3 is TGTGCCAGCAGCCACGGACAGGCTCCTACCTATGGCTACACCTTC. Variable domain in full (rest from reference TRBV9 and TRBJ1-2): DSGVTQTPKHLITATGQRVTLRCSPRSGDLSVYWYQQSLDQGLQFLIQYYNGEERAKGNILERFSAQQFPDLHSELNLSSLELGDSALYFCASSHGQAPTYGYTFGSGTRLTVV.